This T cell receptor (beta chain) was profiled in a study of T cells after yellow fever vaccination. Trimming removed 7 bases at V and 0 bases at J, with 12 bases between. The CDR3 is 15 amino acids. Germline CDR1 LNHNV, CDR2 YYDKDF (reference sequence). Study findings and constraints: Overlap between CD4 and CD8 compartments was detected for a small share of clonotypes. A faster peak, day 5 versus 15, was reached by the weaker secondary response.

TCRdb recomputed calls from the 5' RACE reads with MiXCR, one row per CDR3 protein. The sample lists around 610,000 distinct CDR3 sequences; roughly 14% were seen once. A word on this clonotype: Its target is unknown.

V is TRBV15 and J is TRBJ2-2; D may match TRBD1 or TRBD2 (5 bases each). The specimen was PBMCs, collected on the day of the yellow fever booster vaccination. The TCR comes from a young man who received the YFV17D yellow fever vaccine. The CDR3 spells CATNRDVANTGELFF. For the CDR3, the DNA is TGTGCCACCAACCGGGACGTCGCGAACACCGGGGAGCTGTTTTTT. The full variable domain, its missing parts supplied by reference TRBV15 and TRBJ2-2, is DAMVIQNPRYQVTQFGKPVTLSCSQTLNHNVMYWYQQKSSQAPKLLFHYYDKDFNNEADTPDNFQSRRPNTSFCFLDIRSPGLGDTAMYLCATNRDVANTGELFFGEGSRLTVL.